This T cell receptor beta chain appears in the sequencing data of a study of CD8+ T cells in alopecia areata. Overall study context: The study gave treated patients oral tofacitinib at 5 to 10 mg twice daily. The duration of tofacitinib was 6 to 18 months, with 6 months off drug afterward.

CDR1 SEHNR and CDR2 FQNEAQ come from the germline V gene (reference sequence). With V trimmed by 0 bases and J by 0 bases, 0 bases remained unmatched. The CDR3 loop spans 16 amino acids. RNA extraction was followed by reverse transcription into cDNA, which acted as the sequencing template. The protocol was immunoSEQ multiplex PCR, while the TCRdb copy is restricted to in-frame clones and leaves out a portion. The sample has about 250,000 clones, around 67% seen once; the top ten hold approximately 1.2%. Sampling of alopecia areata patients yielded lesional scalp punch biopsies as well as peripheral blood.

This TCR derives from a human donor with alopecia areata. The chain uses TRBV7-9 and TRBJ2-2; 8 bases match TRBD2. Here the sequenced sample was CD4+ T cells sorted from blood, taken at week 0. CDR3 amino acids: CASSLATSANTGELFF. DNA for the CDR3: TGTGCCAGCAGCTTAGCGACTAGCGCGAACACCGGGGAGCTGTTTTTT.